The T cell receptor beta chain described here comes from a study of T cells in localized non-small cell lung cancer. Germline lookup yields CDR1 GTSNPN and CDR2 SVGIG (reference sequence). Deletions cut 5 bases from V and 5 bases from J, with 12 bases between. This CDR3 spans 12 amino acids. The data were produced by immunoSEQ multiplex PCR, yet TCRdb's version contains in-frame clones alone and is incomplete. This table holds roughly 38,000 clones, approximately 89% found once. The V gene is TRBV30, the J gene TRBJ1-1; D is undetermined. This clonotype was sampled from a woman between 35 and 70 years old with stage I lung adenocarcinoma. The specimen was peripheral blood, collected before any cancer treatment. The CDR3 loop is CAWARAGTEAFF. The CDR3 DNA sequence: TGTGCCTGGGCCCGAGCGGGGACTGAAGCTTTCTTT.